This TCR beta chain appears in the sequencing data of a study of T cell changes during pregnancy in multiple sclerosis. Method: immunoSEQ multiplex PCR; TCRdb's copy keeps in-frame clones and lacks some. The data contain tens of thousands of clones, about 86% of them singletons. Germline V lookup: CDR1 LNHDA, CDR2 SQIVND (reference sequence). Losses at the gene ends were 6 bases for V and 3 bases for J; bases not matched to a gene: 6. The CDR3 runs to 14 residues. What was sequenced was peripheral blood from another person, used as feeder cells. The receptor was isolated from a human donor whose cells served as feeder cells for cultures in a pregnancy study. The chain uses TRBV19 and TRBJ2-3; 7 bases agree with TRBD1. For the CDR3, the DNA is TGTGCCAGTAGATCGACAGGGAAAACAGATACGCAGTATTTT. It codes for CASRSTGKTDTQYF. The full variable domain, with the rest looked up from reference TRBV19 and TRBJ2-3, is DGGITQSPKYLFRKEGQNVTLSCEQNLNHDAMYWYRQDPGQGLRLIYYSQIVNDFQKGDIAEGYSVSREKKESFPLTVTSAQKNPTAFYLCASRSTGKTDTQYFGPGTRLTVL.